This T cell receptor beta chain was documented in a study of T-cell memory formation after mild COVID-19 (dated by TCRdb to the early 2020s). For context, the study as a whole: Most TCR sequence clusters were specific to one of the two donors. In two donors, T-cell clones that expanded and contracted after mild COVID-19 were tracked by sequencing TCRalpha and TCRbeta repertoires over time. The cohort comprised two young, previously healthy adult volunteers, one female and one male.

The listed sequencing device is Illumina NovaSeq 6000. TCRalpha and TCRbeta cDNA libraries were constructed by 5'RACE with constant-segment primers, with sample barcodes and unique molecular identifiers being introduced. RNA was extracted from every sample with Trizol reagent. Libraries were amplified in two PCR steps, with a second sample barcode and Illumina TruSeq adapters added in the second step. Libraries were sequenced on an Illumina NovaSeq with 2 x 150 bp paired-end reads. From the authors' description of their analysis: With migec v1.2.7, reads were demultiplexed and then collapsed into UMI-guided consensus sequences. Using mixcr v2.1.11, UMI consensuses were aligned to TRA and TRB V and J templates and then assembled into clonotypes. A clonotype was counted as expanded or contracted only if both edgeR and NoisET called the change significant, with noise models trained on biological replicates. For edgeR calls, a false discovery rate-adjusted p below 0.01 and a log2 fold-change threshold of 1 were applied. PCA with hierarchical clustering of max-normalized trajectories of the 1000 most abundant clonotypes was used as exploratory dynamics analysis. Separately sequenced CD4+ and CD8+ repertoires were used to assign the CD4 or CD8 phenotype of responding clones. The public reads were run again by TCRdb, first through fastp at Q25 and then through MiXCR, and only productive beta chains were kept. Merged by CDR3 protein, the rows form single entries marked with the most common genes and DNA. The V and J calls were not made by the authors but by TCRdb's processing. The sample table lists approximately 500,000 distinct CDR3 sequences, approximately 23% of them with a count of one. Around 12% of the sample is taken by the ten largest.

Ficoll-Paque density gradient centrifugation was the method used to isolate PBMCs. The cysteine opens and the phenylalanine closes a CDR3 of 15 amino acids. Only CDR3 DNA remains: 45 bases, in frame from the first base. V and J are trimmed by 0 bases and 3 bases, and the gene matches miss 5 bases of the junction. The germline V gene encodes CDR1 GTSNPN and CDR2 SVGIG (reference sequence). Broad study findings and their caveats: Contracting CD4+ clones were found mainly in CM and EM memory subsets, while CD8+ clones were enriched in EMRA. Some responding clones were detected in pre-infection memory, suggesting pre-existing cross-reactive memory T cells joined the SARS-CoV-2 response. The second-wave clones that peaked on day 37 were not confirmed to be SARS-CoV-2 specific. Clones that contracted from day 15 to 85 showed balanced CD4/CD8 phenotypes, whereas a second wave of clones that expanded from day 15 to 37 leaned towards CD4+. The study covered only two mild cases, and larger cohorts including severe cases with pre-infection samples were considered necessary.

The sample holds a few counts of this clonotype. Its antigen specificity is not known. Base-call qualities are not available, and no considerably larger clone is one nucleotide away. The specimen sequenced was PBMCs or a T cell subset sorted from them (not recorded which). The clonotype was recovered from an adult woman who had mild COVID-19 (a few samples of this study predate the infection). The sample titles of this study are shuffled in the database, so cell type and time point are left out; the donor was told from shared clones. The rearrangement combines TRBV30 with TRBJ2-3, and 8 junctional nucleotides match TRBD2. The CDR3 region has the sequence CAWSVPREGTDTQYF. In nucleotide form, the sequence is TGTGCCTGGAGTGTACCTCGGGAGGGTACAGATACGCAGTATTTT.